Sequencing of this TCR beta chain was carried out in a study of T-cell reconstitution after alpha-beta-depleted transplantation in children. Germline V gene lookup returns CDR1 SEHNR and CDR2 FQNEAQ (reference sequence). Trimming removed 5 bases from V and 9 bases from J; junction bases left unmatched: 13. The CDR3 runs to 16 residues. Regarding the study as a whole: It was surviving recipient T cells and thymic progenitors that gave some patients high TCRbeta diversity at day 60. T-cell numbers and diversity, one year after transplant, stemmed largely from T cells that were newly produced. Reportedly, only several hundred clones from non-depleted graft cells drove alpha-beta T-cell counts at about two months.

Unique molecular identifiers were used to barcode this TCRbeta library. Using its own MiXCR run on the PCR reads, TCRdb lists one record per CDR3 protein. In the table there are 300,000 to 400,000 distinct CDR3 sequences, 15% to 20% of which are singletons. In its sample, this clonotype was seen a few times. Its antigen is not known. This sample comprised PBMCs, mostly from graft donor cells, obtained 360 days after TCRalphabeta/CD19-depleted stem cell transplant. The origin of this receptor is a male patient aged 2-10 years who had a stem cell transplant for acute lymphoblastic leukemia, so the T cells may come from the graft donor. This chain joins TRBV7-9 and TRBJ1-6; 7 positions match TRBD1. For the CDR3, the DNA is TGTGCCAGCAGCATTGGACAGGCGGAGACTCGTTCACCCCTCCACTTT. Protein product: CASSIGQAETRSPLHF.